A single T cell receptor beta chain is shown here with its context. Germline CDR1 reads LNHDA; CDR2 reads SQIVND (reference sequence). This CDR3 comprises 15 residues. Unmatched junction bases numbered 8, after V lost 3 bases and J lost 4 bases. The data stem from a study of low-dose radiotherapy and immunotherapy resistance in tumors. Alpha- and beta-chain coverage of first-strand cDNA came from TRAV- and TRBV-specific primers. It was with a constant-region primer and a V-primer adapter that TCRs were amplified over approximately 18 PCR cycles. TCRdb re-called the reads through MiXCR, storing one row per CDR3 protein. The profile shows approximately 11,000 distinct CDR3 sequences, more than 55% of them singletons.

This TCR came from a human donor with advanced metastatic prostate, ovarian, gallbladder or colorectal cancer (not recorded which). This table probably holds off-target reads from a library built for another chain. This chain connects TRBV19 to TRBJ2-5; TRBD1 matches at 7 bases. The CDR3 DNA sequence: TGTGCCAGTAGTATGCAAGGGGGCCGGGGAGAGACCCAGTACTTC. It codes for CASSMQGGRGETQYF.